This T cell receptor beta chain emerged from a study of response to subunit inactivated influenza vaccine. The germline CDR1 and CDR2 sequences are MGHRA and YSYEKL. V lost 3 bases to trimming and J lost 5 bases, with 23 bases between them. The CDR3 has 18 amino acids. This clonotype was observed a few times. TCRdb fed the RT-PCR reads into MiXCR, producing one record per CDR3 protein. The sample carries more than 600,000 distinct CDR3 sequences, 15% to 20% recorded once. The TCR sequence derives from a man between 50 and 59 years old who received an inactivated influenza vaccine. Sequenced material: PBMCs from blood, taken 5 to 6 days after vaccination. V is TRBV4-1 and J is TRBJ2-1; D gene uncertain. CDR3 DNA sequence: TGCGCCAGCAGCCAGATAAACCTCAAACTTCCGCGTGACAATGAGCAGTTCTTC. As protein: CASSQINLKLPRDNEQFF.